This T cell receptor (beta chain) was profiled in a study of blood T cell repertoires in COVID-19. The overall study: Sample material is recorded as cDNA or gDNA derived from T cells, B-cell-depleted T cells, or PBMCs.

Using immunoSEQ multiplex PCR, the repertoire was profiled, and TCRdb retains in-frame clones only, with some absent. The sample holds approximately 250,000 clones, 84% seen once. This clone was counted once. Looked up from germline, CDR1 is LNHDA and CDR2 is SQIVND (reference sequence). The trim removed 5 bases at V and 7 bases at J, leaving 10 bases unmatched. This CDR3 contains 15 residues. V is TRBV19 and J is TRBJ2-7; 11 positions match TRBD1. This clonotype was sampled from a man in his sixties with acute or convalescent COVID-19. The source material was peripheral blood. In DNA, the CDR3 is TGTGCCAGTAGTGCCGGGACAGGGGGAAGGCCTGAGCAGTACTTC. It specifies CASSAGTGGRPEQYF.